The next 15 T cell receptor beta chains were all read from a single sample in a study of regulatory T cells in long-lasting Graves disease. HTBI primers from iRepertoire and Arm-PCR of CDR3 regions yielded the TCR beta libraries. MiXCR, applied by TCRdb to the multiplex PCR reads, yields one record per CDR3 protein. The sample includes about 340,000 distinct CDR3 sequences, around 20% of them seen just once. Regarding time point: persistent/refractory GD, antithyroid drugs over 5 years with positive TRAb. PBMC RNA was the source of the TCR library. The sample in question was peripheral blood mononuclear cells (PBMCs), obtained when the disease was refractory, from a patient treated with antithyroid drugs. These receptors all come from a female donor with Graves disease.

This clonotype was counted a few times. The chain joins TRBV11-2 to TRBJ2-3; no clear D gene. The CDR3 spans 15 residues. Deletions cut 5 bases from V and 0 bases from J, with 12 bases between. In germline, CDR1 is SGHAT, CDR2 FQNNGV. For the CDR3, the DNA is TGTGCCAGCAGCAAGTTGGGATCTAGCACAGATACGCAGTATTTT. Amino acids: CASSKLGSSTDTQYF.

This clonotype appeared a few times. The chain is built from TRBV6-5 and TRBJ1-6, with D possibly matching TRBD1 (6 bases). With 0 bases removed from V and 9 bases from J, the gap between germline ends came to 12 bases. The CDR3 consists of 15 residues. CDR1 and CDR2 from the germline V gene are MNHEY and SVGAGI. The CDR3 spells CASSYSYRGGSPLHF. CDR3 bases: TGTGCCAGCAGTTACTCGTACAGAGGGGGTTCACCCCTCCACTTT.

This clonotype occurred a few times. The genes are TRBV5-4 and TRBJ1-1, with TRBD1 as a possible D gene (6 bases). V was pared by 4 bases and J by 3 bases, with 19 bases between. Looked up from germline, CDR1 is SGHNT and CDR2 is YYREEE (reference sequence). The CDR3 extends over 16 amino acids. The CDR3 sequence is CASSNGTSGAYTEAFF. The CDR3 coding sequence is TGTGCCAGCAGCAACGGGACAAGCGGGGCCTACACTGAAGCTTTCTTT. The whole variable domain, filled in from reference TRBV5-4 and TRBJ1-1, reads ETGVTQSPTHLIKTRGQQVTLRCSSQSGHNTVSWYQQALGQGPQFIFQYYREEENGRGNFPPRFSGLQFPNYSSELNVNALELDDSALYLCASSNGTSGAYTEAFFGQGTRLTVV.

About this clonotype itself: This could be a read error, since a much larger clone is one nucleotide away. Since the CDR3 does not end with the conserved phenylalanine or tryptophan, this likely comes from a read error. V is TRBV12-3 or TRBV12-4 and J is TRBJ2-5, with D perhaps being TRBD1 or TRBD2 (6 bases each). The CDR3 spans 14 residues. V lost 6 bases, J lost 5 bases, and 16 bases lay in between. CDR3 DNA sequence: TGTGCCAGCAGCCGGGCAGGGGAGGAGGAGACCCAGTACTCC. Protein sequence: CASSRAGEEETQYS.

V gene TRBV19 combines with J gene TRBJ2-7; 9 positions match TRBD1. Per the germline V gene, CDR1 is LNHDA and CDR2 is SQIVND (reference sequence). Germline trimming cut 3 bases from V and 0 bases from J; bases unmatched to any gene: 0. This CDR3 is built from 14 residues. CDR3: CASSMGQGSYEQYF. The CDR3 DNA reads TGTGCCAGTAGTATGGGACAGGGCTCCTACGAGCAGTACTTC.

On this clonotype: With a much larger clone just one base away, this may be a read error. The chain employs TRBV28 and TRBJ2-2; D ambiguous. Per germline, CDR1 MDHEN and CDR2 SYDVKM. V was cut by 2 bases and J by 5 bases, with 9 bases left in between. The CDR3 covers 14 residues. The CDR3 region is CASSLLVETGELFF. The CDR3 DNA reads TGTGCCAGCAGTTTACTAGTGGAAACCGGGGAGCTGTTTTTT.

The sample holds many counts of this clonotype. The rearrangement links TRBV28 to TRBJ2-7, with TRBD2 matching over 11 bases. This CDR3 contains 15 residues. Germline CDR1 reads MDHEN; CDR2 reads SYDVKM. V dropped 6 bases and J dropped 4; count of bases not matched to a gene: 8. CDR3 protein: CASSLAGGHQYEQYF. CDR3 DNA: TGTGCCAGCAGCTTAGCGGGAGGGCACCAGTACGAGCAGTACTTC.

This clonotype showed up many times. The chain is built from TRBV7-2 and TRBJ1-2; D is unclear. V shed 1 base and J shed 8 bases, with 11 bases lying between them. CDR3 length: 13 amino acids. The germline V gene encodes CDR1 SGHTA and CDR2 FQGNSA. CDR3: CASSLVTDQGYTF. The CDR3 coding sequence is TGTGCCAGCAGCTTAGTTACTGATCAGGGCTACACCTTC.

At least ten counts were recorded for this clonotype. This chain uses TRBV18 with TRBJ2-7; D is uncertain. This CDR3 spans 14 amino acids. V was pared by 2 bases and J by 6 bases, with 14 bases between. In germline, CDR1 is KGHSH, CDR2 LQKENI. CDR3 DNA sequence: TGTGCCAGCTCACCAGGGAAGGACCTCCGCGAGCAGTACTTC. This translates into CASSPGKDLREQYF.

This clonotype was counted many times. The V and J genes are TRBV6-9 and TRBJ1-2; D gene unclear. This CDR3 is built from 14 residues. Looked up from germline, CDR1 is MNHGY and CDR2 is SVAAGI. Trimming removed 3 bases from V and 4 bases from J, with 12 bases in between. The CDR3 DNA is TGTGCCAGCAGTTACGGTTTGGAGGGCTATGGCTACACCTTC. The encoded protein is CASSYGLEGYGYTF.

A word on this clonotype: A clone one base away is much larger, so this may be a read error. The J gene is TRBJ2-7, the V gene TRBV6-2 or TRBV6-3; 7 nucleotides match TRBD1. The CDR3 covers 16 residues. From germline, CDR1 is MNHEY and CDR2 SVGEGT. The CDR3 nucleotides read TGTGCCGGCAGTTACTCCCTGGGACAGCTCTCCTACGAGCAGTACTTC. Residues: CAGSYSLGQLSYEQYF.

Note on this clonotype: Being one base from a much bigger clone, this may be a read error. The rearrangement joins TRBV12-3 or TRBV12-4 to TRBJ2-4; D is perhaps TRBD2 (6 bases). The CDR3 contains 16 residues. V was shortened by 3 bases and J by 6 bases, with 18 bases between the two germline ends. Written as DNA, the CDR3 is TGTGCCAGCAGTTTGATTAGCGGAGCCCTTATAAACATTCAGTACTTC. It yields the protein CASSLISGALINIQYF.

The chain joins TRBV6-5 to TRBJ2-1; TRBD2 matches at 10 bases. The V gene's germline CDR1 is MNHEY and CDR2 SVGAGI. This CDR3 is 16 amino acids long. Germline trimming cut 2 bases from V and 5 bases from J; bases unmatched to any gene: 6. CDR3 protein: CASSYSGGGGDNEQFF. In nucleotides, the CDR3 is TGTGCCAGCAGTTACAGCGGGGGGGGCGGAGACAATGAGCAGTTCTTC.

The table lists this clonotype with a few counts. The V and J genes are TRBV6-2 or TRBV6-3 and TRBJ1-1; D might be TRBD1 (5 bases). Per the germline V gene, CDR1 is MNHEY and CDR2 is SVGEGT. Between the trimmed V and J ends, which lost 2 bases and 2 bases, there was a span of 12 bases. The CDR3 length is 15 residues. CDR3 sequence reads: CASSYDYGANTEAFF. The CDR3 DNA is TGTGCCAGCAGTTACGATTACGGGGCCAACACTGAAGCTTTCTTT.

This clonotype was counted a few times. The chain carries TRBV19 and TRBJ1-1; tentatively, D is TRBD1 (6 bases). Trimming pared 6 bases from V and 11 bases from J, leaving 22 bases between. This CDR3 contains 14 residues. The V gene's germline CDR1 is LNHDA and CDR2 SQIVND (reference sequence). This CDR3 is CASSSVGTGPPAFF. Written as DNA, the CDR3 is TGTGCCAGTAGCTCCGTCGGTACAGGGCCCCCTGCTTTCTTT.